These 24 T cell receptor beta chains came from one sample sequenced in a study of T cell changes during pregnancy in multiple sclerosis. Assay: immunoSEQ multiplex PCR; the TCRdb copy retains only in-frame clones and omits some. The repertoire includes under 45,000 clones, approximately 90% of them detected once, and under 5% sits in the top ten. The sequenced sample was CD8+ T cells from peripheral blood mononuclear cells, obtained in the first trimester of pregnancy. The origin of the receptors is a female donor with multiple sclerosis, enrolled in a pregnancy study.

The table lists this clone with a few counts. The chain has TRBV12-5 and TRBJ1-5; D is unclear. The CDR3 spans 18 residues. Germline values: CDR1 LGHNT, CDR2 FRNRAP. V was shortened by 1 base and J by 0 bases, with 16 bases between the two germline ends. CDR3 region: CASGLAPRRENSNQPQHF. CDR3 DNA sequence: TGTGCTAGTGGTTTGGCCCCGCGGAGGGAGAATAGCAATCAGCCCCAGCATTTT.

The V gene is TRBV29-1, the J gene TRBJ2-7, with 8 bases aligning to TRBD1. The CDR3 covers 13 residues. After removal of 6 bases from V and 5 bases from J, the junction contained 9 bases not matched to a gene. CDR1 is SQVTM, CDR2 ANQGSEA, per germline. This CDR3 is CSVPGQAFDEQYF. DNA for the CDR3: TGCAGCGTGCCGGGACAGGCCTTCGACGAGCAGTACTTC.

V usage is TRBV21-1 and J usage is TRBJ2-3; the table's TRBD1 call for D was not verified on the DNA. TRBV21-1 is labeled a pseudogene. The CDR3 contains 14 residues. Here the CDR3 reads CASSPPQGEDTQYF. For the CDR3, the DNA is TGTGCCAGCAGCCCCCCCCAGGGGGAGGATACGCAGTATTTT.

The gene calls are TRBV5-6 and TRBJ1-1, with no clear D. The CDR3 has 14 amino acids. Trimming shortened V by 2 bases and J by 5 bases, and 13 bases separated the two germline ends. Germline V CDR1 and CDR2: SGHDT, YYEEEE. CDR3 sequence (DNA): TGTGCCAGCAGCTTCCCAAGAGGAGGGACTGAAGCTTTCTTT. Protein product: CASSFPRGGTEAFF.

The J gene is TRBJ1-1, the V gene TRBV5-1; 9 positions agree with TRBD1. The CDR3 loop spans 14 amino acids. Looked up from germline, CDR1 is SGHRS and CDR2 is YFSETQ. With V trimmed by 4 bases and J by 7 bases, 8 bases remained unmatched. The CDR3 sequence: CASSPGTGSHEAFF. DNA for the CDR3: TGCGCCAGCAGCCCCGGGACAGGGAGCCATGAAGCTTTCTTT.

The chain combines TRBV5-5 with TRBJ1-1; D remains unclear. The V and J ends lost 0 bases and 0 bases respectively, with 6 bases between them. This CDR3 comprises 14 residues. Germline lookup yields CDR1 SGHKS and CDR2 YYEKEE (reference sequence). For the CDR3, the DNA is TGTGCCAGCAGCTTGGCCCGGTTGAACACTGAAGCTTTCTTT. Its protein is CASSLARLNTEAFF.

The chain links TRBV19 to TRBJ2-5; D is possibly TRBD1 (6 bases). Germline CDR1 is LNHDA and CDR2 is SQIVND (reference sequence). V lost 8 bases to trimming and J lost 3 bases, with 13 bases between them. The CDR3 is 13 amino acids. CDR3 residues: CASQQGPKETQYF. For the CDR3, the DNA is TGTGCCAGTCAACAGGGACCCAAAGAGACCCAGTACTTC.

Only one count was recorded for this clone. The gene calls are TRBV9 and TRBJ2-3, with D maybe TRBD2 (6 bases). The V gene lost 0 bases and the J gene lost 1 base, with 12 bases spanning the gap. The CDR3 is 16 residues long. CDR1 and CDR2 (germline): SGDLS, YYNGEE. The CDR3 loop is CASSVGFGGGTDTQYF. CDR3 nucleotides: TGTGCCAGCAGCGTAGGCTTCGGCGGGGGCACAGATACGCAGTATTTT.

The gene calls are TRBV27 and TRBJ2-3; 7 bases agree with TRBD2. This CDR3 spans 14 amino acids. With V trimmed by 4 bases and J by 0 bases, 1 base remained unmatched. The germline gives CDR1 MNHEY, CDR2 SMNVEV (reference sequence). The CDR3 loop reads CASSWRGSTDTQYF. The CDR3 DNA reads TGTGCCAGCAGTTGGCGGGGGAGCACAGATACGCAGTATTTT.

The V gene is TRBV4-3, the J gene TRBJ2-1; 7 bases map to TRBD2. The germline V gene encodes CDR1 LGHNA and CDR2 YSLEER. J gave up 8 bases and V 0 bases, and 7 bases lay outside the gene matches. CDR3 length: 15 residues. The CDR3 spells CASSQEELASHEQFF. The CDR3 DNA sequence: TGCGCCAGCAGCCAAGAGGAACTAGCGAGCCATGAGCAGTTCTTC.

The gene calls are TRBV11-2 and TRBJ1-2; the match to TRBD1 covers 7 bases. CDR3 length equals 15 residues. Germline CDR1 reads SGHAT; CDR2 reads FQNNGV. The ends lost 5 bases at V and 4 bases at J; junction bases unmatched: 10. The CDR3 DNA reads as TGTGCCAGCAGCCACCCTATGCAGGGGGGCTATGGCTACACCTTC. Its protein product is CASSHPMQGGYGYTF.

This clone was detected a few times. The rearrangement links TRBV7-2 to TRBJ1-1, with 8 bases lining up with TRBD1. V lost 5 bases, J lost 4 bases, and 6 bases stayed unmatched. CDR3 length: 14 amino acids. Germline lookup yields CDR1 SGHTA and CDR2 FQGNSA. CDR3 sequence (DNA): TGTGCCAGCAGCGTACTAACAGGGGGCACTGAAGCTTTCTTT. Its protein product is CASSVLTGGTEAFF.

The genes are TRBV10-1 and TRBJ2-7; unclear D gene. CDR1 and CDR2 (germline): WNHNN, SYGVQD (reference sequence). V was shortened by 11 bases and J by 7 bases, with 9 bases between the two germline ends. This CDR3 is built from 9 residues. This CDR3 is CAGSKEQYF. The CDR3 coding sequence is TGCGCCGGCTCCAAGGAGCAGTACTTC.

The chain joins TRBV6-5 to TRBJ1-2, with D unresolved. The CDR3 length is 13 residues. The V end was cut by 6 bases, the J end by 3 bases, with 11 bases between. Germline values: CDR1 MNHEY, CDR2 SVGAGI. The CDR3 sequence is CASRPEDYYGYTF. The CDR3 DNA follows: TGTGCCAGCAGGCCCGAGGACTACTATGGCTACACCTTC.

This chain joins TRBV7-4 and TRBJ2-5, with 8 nucleotides matching TRBD1. Per germline, CDR1 SGHVT and CDR2 SQSDAQ. The V segment lost 3 bases and the J segment 5 bases; nucleotides outside the gene matches: 11. This CDR3 spans 16 amino acids. This CDR3 reads CASSFRQGTNLETQYF. CDR3 in DNA: TGTGCCAGCAGCTTCCGACAGGGGACCAATTTGGAGACCCAGTACTTC.

The CDR3 nucleotides read TGCGCCAGCAGCCAAGTCGGGGAACCCCAAGAGACCCAGTACTTC. Translated, it gives CASSQVGEPQETQYF. V and J are TRBV4-3 and TRBJ2-5, with TRBD2 as a possible D gene (5 bases). Per the germline V gene, CDR1 is LGHNA and CDR2 is YSLEER. The CDR3 is 15 amino acids. The ends were cut back, 1 base at V and 1 base at J, with 10 bases in the middle.

The V call is TRBV5-4, the J call TRBJ2-7; the D gene is possibly TRBD2 (5 bases). The CDR3 runs to 12 residues. V dropped 2 bases and J dropped 5 bases, with 8 bases sitting between them. Germline V gene lookup returns CDR1 SGHNT and CDR2 YYREEE (reference sequence). The CDR3 loop reads CASSFGSNEQYF. In DNA form, the CDR3 reads TGTGCCAGCAGCTTTGGGAGCAACGAGCAGTACTTC. The full variable domain, with the rest looked up from reference TRBV5-4 and TRBJ2-7, is ETGVTQSPTHLIKTRGQQVTLRCSSQSGHNTVSWYQQALGQGPQFIFQYYREEENGRGNFPPRFSGLQFPNYSSELNVNALELDDSALYLCASSFGSNEQYFGPGTRLTVT.

The V call is TRBV9, the J call TRBJ2-2; D is perhaps TRBD1 (7 bases). This CDR3 is built from 17 residues. Trimming removed 0 bases from V and 4 bases from J, with 16 bases in between. Germline V gene lookup returns CDR1 SGDLS and CDR2 YYNGEE. CDR3 sequence (DNA): TGTGCCAGCAGCGTAGACTGGTCAGGGGGGTTCACCGGGGAGCTGTTTTTT. Residues: CASSVDWSGGFTGELFF.

The genes are TRBV7-2 and TRBJ1-5; 8 nucleotides agree with TRBD1. Germline CDR1 is SGHTA and CDR2 is FQGNSA. The CDR3 loop spans 16 amino acids. The J segment lost 3 bases and the V segment lost 3 bases, leaving 7 bases of the junction unmatched. The CDR3 region is CASSFLDREVNQPQHF. The CDR3 coding sequence is TGTGCCAGCAGCTTTCTGGACAGGGAGGTCAATCAGCCCCAGCATTTT.

The chain couples TRBV27 to TRBJ2-7, with 8 positions matching TRBD2. Trimming took 8 bases from V and 0 from J; bases not matched to a gene: 3. The CDR3 runs 13 residues. CDR1 and CDR2 (germline): MNHEY, SMNVEV (reference sequence). CDR3 nucleotide sequence: TGTGCCAGCGGAAGCGGGGGCTCCTACGAGCAGTACTTC. It specifies CASGSGGSYEQYF.

This chain connects TRBV9 to TRBJ2-1; 13 bases map to TRBD2. Looked up from germline, CDR1 is SGDLS and CDR2 is YYNGEE. The V segment lost 4 bases and the J segment 1 base; nucleotides outside the gene matches: 17. The CDR3 contains 21 residues. The CDR3 region has the DNA TGTGCCAGCAGCACTCCGAGAACCGGGACTAGCGGGATGCAGTCCTACAATGAGCAGTTCTTC. Translation gives CASSTPRTGTSGMQSYNEQFF. The full variable domain, in which reference TRBV9 and TRBJ2-1 provide the parts outside the CDR3, is DSGVTQTPKHLITATGQRVTLRCSPRSGDLSVYWYQQSLDQGLQFLIQYYNGEERAKGNILERFSAQQFPDLHSELNLSSLELGDSALYFCASSTPRTGTSGMQSYNEQFFGPGTRLTVL.

This rearrangement joins TRBV6-4 to TRBJ1-2; 10 bases map to TRBD1. Germline loops: CDR1 MRHNA, CDR2 SNTAGT. The CDR3 consists of 15 residues. Trimming cost V 0 bases and J 9 bases; bases outside gene matches: 7. CDR3 bases: TGTGCCAGCAGTGACTCCGGGACAGGGGTGGATAGCTACACCTTC. It encodes CASSDSGTGVDSYTF.

The CDR3 loop is CASSLVGTEAFF. The CDR3 region has the DNA TGTGCCAGCAGCTTGGTCGGCACTGAAGCTTTCTTT. The chain employs TRBV5-5 and TRBJ1-1; D is unresolved. Per the germline V gene, CDR1 is SGHKS and CDR2 is YYEKEE (reference sequence). CDR3 length: 12 residues. V was clipped by 0 bases and J by 4 bases, with 4 bases between them. Using reference TRBV5-5 and TRBJ1-1 for the parts outside the CDR3, the full variable domain is DAGVTQSPTHLIKTRGQQVTLRCSPISGHKSVSWYQQVLGQGPQFIFQYYEKEERGRGNFPDRFSARQFPNYSSELNVNALLLGDSALYLCASSLVGTEAFFGQGTRLTVV.

A single count supports this clone. The rearrangement uses TRBV13 and TRBJ2-5, with 15 bases identical to TRBD2. Per germline, CDR1 PRHDT and CDR2 FYEKMQ (reference sequence). This CDR3 is built from 18 residues. The junction had 10 bases not matched to a gene; V was cut back by 3 bases and J by 5 bases. CDR3 sequence (DNA): TGTGCCAGCAGCTTCCGGACTAGCGGGGGGGCCCCCCTGGAGACCCAGTACTTC. Its translation: CASSFRTSGGAPLETQYF.